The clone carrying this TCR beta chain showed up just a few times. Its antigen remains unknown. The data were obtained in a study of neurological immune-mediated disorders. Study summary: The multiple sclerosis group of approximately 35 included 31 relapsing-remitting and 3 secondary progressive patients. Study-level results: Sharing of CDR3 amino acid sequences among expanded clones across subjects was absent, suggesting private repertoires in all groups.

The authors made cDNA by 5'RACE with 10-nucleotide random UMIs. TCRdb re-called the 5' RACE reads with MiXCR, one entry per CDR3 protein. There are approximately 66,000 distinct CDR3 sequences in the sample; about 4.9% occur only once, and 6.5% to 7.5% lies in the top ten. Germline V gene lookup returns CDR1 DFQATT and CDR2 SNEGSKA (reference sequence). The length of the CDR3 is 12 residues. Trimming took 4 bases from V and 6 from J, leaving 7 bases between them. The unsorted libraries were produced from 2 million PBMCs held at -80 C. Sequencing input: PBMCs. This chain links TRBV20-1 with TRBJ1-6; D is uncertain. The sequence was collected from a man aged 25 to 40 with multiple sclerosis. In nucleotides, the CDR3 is TGCAGTGCTACTGGGATTAATTCACCCCTCCACTTT. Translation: CSATGINSPLHF.